The rows below give T cell receptor beta chains drawn from one sample of a study of cytomegalovirus exposure and HLA in healthy donors. The repertoire was sequenced with immunoSEQ multiplex PCR; TCRdb's copy has only in-frame clones and lacks some. The sample includes about 120,000 clones, around two thirds seen only once; the top ten take around 2%. The source material was PBMCs. These receptors all come from a human donor in good health. Both conserved end residues are trimmed from each CDR3. Each record gives: J gene, V gene, D gene, CDR3 protein. D genes are given only for firm matches.

j_gene: TRBJ1-1; v_gene: TRBV6-5; d_gene: NA; CDR3aa: ASSRRSRDTEAF
j_gene: TRBJ1-1; v_gene: TRBV9; d_gene: TRBD1; CDR3aa: ASSGTGITEAF
j_gene: TRBJ2-7; v_gene: TRBV6-1; d_gene: NA; CDR3aa: ASSLRYEQY
j_gene: TRBJ1-4; v_gene: TRBV30; d_gene: NA; CDR3aa: AWSRGGREKLF
j_gene: TRBJ1-3; v_gene: TRBV5-4; d_gene: NA; CDR3aa: ASSSGGFGGTGNTIY
j_gene: TRBJ2-2; v_gene: TRBV5-4; d_gene: TRBD2; CDR3aa: ASSDLGLAGGLTGELF
j_gene: TRBJ1-5; v_gene: TRBV10-3; d_gene: NA; CDR3aa: AISASTGENQPQH
j_gene: TRBJ1-1; v_gene: TRBV9; d_gene: NA; CDR3aa: ASSVQGWGNTEAF
j_gene: TRBJ1-2; v_gene: TRBV5-4; d_gene: NA; CDR3aa: ASSLASGTRSVGYT
j_gene: TRBJ1-4; v_gene: TRBV6-5; d_gene: NA; CDR3aa: ASSYSPGNTAGKLF
j_gene: TRBJ2-3; v_gene: TRBV15; d_gene: NA; CDR3aa: ATSRDSGTDTQY
j_gene: TRBJ2-3; v_gene: TRBV2; d_gene: NA; CDR3aa: ASSGGVGDTQY
j_gene: TRBJ2-1; v_gene: TRBV14; d_gene: TRBD2; CDR3aa: ASSQVLAGYNEQF
j_gene: TRBJ1-1; v_gene: TRBV7-8; d_gene: NA; CDR3aa: ASRLSPGGASEAF
j_gene: TRBJ2-7; v_gene: TRBV16; d_gene: TRBD1; CDR3aa: ASSQTVGTGTYEQY
j_gene: TRBJ2-3; v_gene: TRBV19; d_gene: TRBD1; CDR3aa: ASSPQQGARNTQY
j_gene: TRBJ2-3; v_gene: TRBV29-1; d_gene: TRBD2; CDR3aa: SPKSLADTDTQY
j_gene: TRBJ2-1; v_gene: TRBV5-1; d_gene: TRBD2; CDR3aa: ASSPRTSGGAGQF
j_gene: NA; v_gene: TRBV30; d_gene: TRBD2; CDR3aa: AWSSWGGRYEQY
j_gene: TRBJ1-1; v_gene: TRBV5-5; d_gene: NA; CDR3aa: ASSSDFTGSLNTEAF
j_gene: TRBJ1-3; v_gene: TRBV6-1; d_gene: NA; CDR3aa: ASSEYPRGGTGNTIY
j_gene: TRBJ2-1; v_gene: TRBV6-1; d_gene: TRBD2; CDR3aa: ASSEMGLAGGPSSYNEQF
j_gene: TRBJ1-1; v_gene: TRBV4-2; d_gene: NA; CDR3aa: ASSQDPWPGEDEAF
j_gene: TRBJ1-1; v_gene: TRBV6-5; d_gene: NA; CDR3aa: ASSEGVTAEAF
j_gene: TRBJ1-2; v_gene: TRBV5-6; d_gene: NA; CDR3aa: ASTLGAGNDGYT
j_gene: TRBJ1-1; v_gene: TRBV30; d_gene: NA; CDR3aa: AWSVRGTEAF
j_gene: TRBJ1-6; v_gene: TRBV10-3; d_gene: NA; CDR3aa: AIRGGSTYNSPLH
j_gene: TRBJ1-1; v_gene: TRBV30; d_gene: NA; CDR3aa: AWSVRGLGYTEAF
j_gene: TRBJ2-7; v_gene: TRBV18; d_gene: TRBD2; CDR3aa: ASSGTSGRRFYEQY
j_gene: TRBJ1-4; v_gene: TRBV13; d_gene: NA; CDR3aa: ASSVKTRGEKLF
j_gene: TRBJ1-1; v_gene: TRBV4-2; d_gene: NA; CDR3aa: ASSQGRAEAF
j_gene: TRBJ1-1; v_gene: TRBV15; d_gene: NA; CDR3aa: ATSSTVNTEAF
j_gene: TRBJ1-2; v_gene: TRBV11-2; d_gene: TRBD1; CDR3aa: ASSSQGASNYGYT
j_gene: TRBJ2-5; v_gene: TRBV7-9; d_gene: NA; CDR3aa: ASSQGDGQETQY
j_gene: TRBJ1-3; v_gene: TRBV6-1; d_gene: NA; CDR3aa: ASRRESSGNTIY
j_gene: TRBJ1-1; v_gene: TRBV4-2; d_gene: NA; CDR3aa: ASSYQAGEAAEAF
j_gene: TRBJ1-1; v_gene: TRBV5-4; d_gene: NA; CDR3aa: ASSLTAVRVGTEAF
j_gene: TRBJ1-4; v_gene: TRBV9; d_gene: TRBD1; CDR3aa: ASSVGGTGGEKLF
j_gene: TRBJ2-6; v_gene: TRBV7-9; d_gene: NA; CDR3aa: ASSLLVAGANVLT
j_gene: TRBJ2-1; v_gene: TRBV15; d_gene: TRBD1; CDR3aa: ATSREIGQDQYNEQF
j_gene: TRBJ2-5; v_gene: TRBV5-1; d_gene: NA; CDR3aa: ASSPRFQETQY